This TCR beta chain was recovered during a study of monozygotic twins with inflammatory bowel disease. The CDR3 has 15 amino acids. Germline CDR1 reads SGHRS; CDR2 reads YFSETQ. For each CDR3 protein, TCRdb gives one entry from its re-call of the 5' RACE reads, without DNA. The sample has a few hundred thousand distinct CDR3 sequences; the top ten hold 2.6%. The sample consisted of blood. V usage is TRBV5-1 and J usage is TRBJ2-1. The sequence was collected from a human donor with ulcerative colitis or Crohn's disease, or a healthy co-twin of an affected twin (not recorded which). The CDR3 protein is CASSLLSPSYNEQFF.